The 10 T cell receptor beta chains below come from one sample, sequenced in a study of blood T cell repertoires in COVID-19. The repertoire was sequenced with immunoSEQ multiplex PCR; TCRdb's copy has only in-frame clones and lacks some. This table holds some 120,000 clones, more than 65% found once. The sample consisted of peripheral blood. These receptors originate from a human donor in a cohort sampled during active COVID-19.

V gene TRBV19 combines with J gene TRBJ1-1, with 8 nucleotides matching TRBD1. V lost 5 bases, J lost 3 bases, and 8 bases stayed unmatched. Germline lookup yields CDR1 LNHDA and CDR2 SQIVND (reference sequence). This CDR3 has 15 amino acids. DNA of the CDR3: TGTGCCAGTAGTCTCGACAGGGGTAGGGACACTGAAGCTTTCTTT. Translation gives CASSLDRGRDTEAFF.

This clone was recorded only once. The chain employs TRBV27 and TRBJ2-2; TRBD1 is a possible D gene (5 bases). Looked up from germline, CDR1 is MNHEY and CDR2 is SMNVEV (reference sequence). The CDR3 has 15 residues. The V end lost 1 base, the J end lost 3 bases, and 9 bases lay between the germline ends. In DNA form, the CDR3 reads TGTGCCAGCAGTTTATTCTCAGGGCACACCGGGGAGCTGTTTTTT. Its translation is CASSLFSGHTGELFF.

The chain couples TRBV19 to TRBJ2-5; D possibly corresponds to TRBD2 (6 bases). Germline CDR1 and CDR2: LNHDA and SQIVND (reference sequence). The CDR3 sequence is 11 residues long. V lost 8 bases to trimming and J lost 6 bases, with 10 bases between them. CDR3 sequence: CASHGGKTQYF. CDR3 in DNA: TGTGCCAGTCATGGGGGGAAGACCCAGTACTTC.

The rearrangement joins TRBV28 to TRBJ2-3, with 7 nucleotides matching TRBD2. Germline V CDR1 and CDR2: MDHEN, SYDVKM. With V trimmed by 7 bases and J by 11 bases, 9 bases remained unmatched. The CDR3 is 12 residues long. The CDR3 sequence: CASTPMRGRQYF. For the CDR3, the DNA is TGTGCCAGCACCCCAATGCGGGGGAGGCAGTATTTT.

The chain couples TRBV20-1 to TRBJ1-5; tentative D call: TRBD1 (5 bases). The ends were cut back, 3 bases at V and 7 bases at J, with 13 bases in the middle. The CDR3 extends over 13 amino acids. CDR1 and CDR2 (germline): DFQATT, SNEGSKA (reference sequence). The CDR3 nucleotides read TGCAGTGCTAGTATAGGGAACAGGCAGCCCCAGCATTTT. Encoded protein: CSASIGNRQPQHF.

This chain connects TRBV7-2 to TRBJ2-3; 7 nucleotides match TRBD2. Germline V gene lookup returns CDR1 SGHTA and CDR2 FQGNSA. This CDR3 has 16 amino acids. J was trimmed by 0 bases and V by 4 bases; bases with no gene match: 7. The CDR3 DNA reads as TGTGCCAGCAGCTCCCAACTAGCGCAGAGCACAGATACGCAGTATTTT. Encoded protein: CASSSQLAQSTDTQYF.

CDR3 amino acids: CASSLATGTSGLAKNIQYF. The CDR3 DNA reads TGCGCCAGCAGCTTGGCGACCGGGACTAGCGGCCTAGCCAAAAACATTCAGTACTTC. J is TRBJ2-4 and V is TRBV5-1; 11 bases line up with TRBD2. The CDR3 length is 19 residues. The V gene's germline CDR1 is SGHRS and CDR2 YFSETQ. V shed 0 bases and J 0 bases; nucleotides not matched to a gene: 8. Full variable domain (missing parts from reference TRBV5-1 and TRBJ2-4): KAGVTQTPRYLIKTRGQQVTLSCSPISGHRSVSWYQQTPGQGLQFLFEYFSETQRNKGNFPGRFSGRQFSNSRSEMNVSTLELGDSALYLCASSLATGTSGLAKNIQYFGAGTRLSVL.

The chain combines TRBV18 with TRBJ2-3, with TRBD1 matching 9 bases. V was pared by 6 bases and J by 1 base, with 5 bases of the junction left unmatched. This CDR3 has 15 amino acids. Germline V gives CDR1 KGHSH, CDR2 LQKENI. The CDR3 protein is CASSGRTGGTDTQYF. CDR3 nucleotides: TGTGCCAGCTCGGGAAGGACAGGGGGCACAGATACGCAGTATTTT.

The V call is TRBV9, the J call TRBJ1-2; D gene ambiguous. Trimming removed 0 bases from V and 2 bases from J, with 11 bases in between. The germline V gene has CDR1 SGDLS and CDR2 YYNGEE. The CDR3 spans 15 residues. The CDR3 sequence is CASSVGPPGNYGYTF. CDR3 DNA: TGTGCCAGCAGCGTAGGCCCACCGGGGAACTATGGCTACACCTTC.

There are a few counts of this clone. The chain joins TRBV7-9 to TRBJ2-5; 7 bases map to TRBD1. This CDR3 spans 14 amino acids. V lost 6 bases and J lost 3; bases outside the gene matches: 7. CDR1 is SEHNR, CDR2 FQNEAQ, per germline (reference sequence). CDR3 sequence (DNA): TGTGCCAGCAGAGAAGGGGGCCTGGAAGAGACCCAGTACTTC. It yields the protein CASREGGLEETQYF.